Listed below are T cell receptor beta chains from one sample, sequenced in a study of T cell repertoires in cytomegalovirus infection. TCRdb re-called the reads through MiXCR, storing one row per CDR3 protein. The sample has around 350,000 distinct CDR3 sequences, about a sixth seen once. The sample consisted of PBMCs. Source of these receptors: a human donor in good health (CMV status not recorded). Some clones in this sample may be carry-over from other donors' samples. CDR3s include the opening cysteine and the closing phenylalanine or tryptophan. The D gene is left open where the match is weak. Clone size is given for some rows only: seen once, a few or many times, or a class if the clone is expanded.

D,size,V,J,DNA,CDR3
TRBD2,.,TRBV10-3,TRBJ2-3,TGTGCCATCAGTGATACTAGCGGGGGCGGAGATACGCAGTATTTT,CAISDTSGGGDTQYF
TRBD2,.,TRBV15,TRBJ2-7,TGTGCCACCAGCAGAGCTAGCGGGGGGGCCTACGAGCAGTACTTC,CATSRASGGAYEQYF
TRBD2,few,TRBV6-5,TRBJ2-7,TGTGCCAGCAAACGGCGGGAGCTTTCCTACGAGCAGTACTTC,CASKRRELSYEQYF
.,.,TRBV11-1,TRBJ1-1,TGTGCCAGCAGCTTAGATGGGGGGGACACTCAAGAAGCTTTCTTT,CASSLDGGDTQEAFF
.,.,TRBV29-1,TRBJ2-7,TGCAGCGTGGAGACAGTGGAATCCTACGAGCAGTACTTC,CSVETVESYEQYF
.,.,TRBV20-1,TRBJ2-4,TGCAGTGCCCACCCGCCTAGCCGAGCCCTCGGGGCCAAAAACATTCAGTACTTC,CSAHPPSRALGAKNIQYF
.,.,TRBV7-9,TRBJ2-3,TGTGCCAGCAGCTCCCCGACAAGTATTGGTACAGATACGCAGTATTTT,CASSSPTSIGTDTQYF
.,many,TRBV30,TRBJ1-2,TGTGCCTGGATTGTCGAGGGGGGAAACTATGGCTACACCTTC,CAWIVEGGNYGYTF
.,.,TRBV3-1,TRBJ1-2,TGTGCCAGCAGCCGGGGCGTCTCGGGGGCTGGCTACACCTTC,CASSRGVSGAGYTF
.,many,TRBV7-2,TRBJ2-3,TGTGCCAGCAGCTTAGTTACCTATTCAGATACGCAGTATTTT,CASSLVTYSDTQYF
.,many,TRBV7-2,TRBJ2-3,TGTGCCAGCAACCGGGACGGACCTACGCAGTATTTT,CASNRDGPTQYF
TRBD1,many,TRBV28,TRBJ2-7,TGTGCCAGCAGCCCGGGACAGGACTACGAGCAGTACTTC,CASSPGQDYEQYF
.,.,TRBV7-8,TRBJ1-1,TGTGCCAGCAGCTTTTCAGACATGAACACTGAAGCTTTCTTT,CASSFSDMNTEAFF
.,.,TRBV20-1,TRBJ2-7,TGCAGTGCTTCTCGGGGTGAGGGGGGGGGCGAGCAGTACTTC,CSASRGEGGGEQYF
.,few,TRBV2,TRBJ2-7,TGTGCCAGCAGTGTCCGCGGCTCCTACGAGCAGTACTTC,CASSVRGSYEQYF
.,many,TRBV7-2,TRBJ2-7,TGTGCCAGCAGCTTAGAAATGTACGAGCAGTACTTC,CASSLEMYEQYF
TRBD1,many,TRBV7-2,TRBJ2-5,TGTGCCAGCAGCCCCAGGGGGCGAGAGACCCAGTACTTC,CASSPRGRETQYF
.,.,TRBV6-2/TRBV6-3,TRBJ1-4,TGTGCCAGCAGTAAACTCACGGGACAACCGTTTTTT,CASSKLTGQPFF
.,few,TRBV4-2,TRBJ2-1,TGTGCCAGCAGCCAAGAGGGGGACTCCTACAATGAGCAGTTCTTC,CASSQEGDSYNEQFF
.,many,TRBV7-9,TRBJ2-3,TGTGCCATCCGGCAGGAGAGCACAGATACGCAGTATTTT,CAIRQESTDTQYF
.,many,TRBV6-5,TRBJ1-4,TGTGCCAGCAGTTCCCCTCCTCGTGGGGGAAAACTGTTTTTT,CASSSPPRGGKLFF
.,few,TRBV12-3/TRBV12-4,TRBJ1-2,TGTGCCAGCAGCCCCTGGGCCTATGGCTACACCTTC,CASSPWAYGYTF
.,few,TRBV20-1,TRBJ1-1,TGCAGTGCTAGAGGACCCGGGGGAGCTTTCTTT,CSARGPGGAFF
TRBD1,few,TRBV10-3,TRBJ1-3,TGTGCCACCACAGGGGACTCTGGAAACACCATATATTTT,CATTGDSGNTIYF
TRBD2,.,TRBV28,TRBJ2-3,TGTGCCAGCAGTTCCAGCGGGAGGGCCGTAGATACGCAGTATTTT,CASSSSGRAVDTQYF
TRBD1,.,TRBV4-3,TRBJ2-5,TGCGCCAGCAGCCTGGGGAACGTACGAGGGGGCGGGGAGACCCAGTACTTC,CASSLGNVRGGGETQYF
.,.,TRBV7-9,TRBJ2-7,TGTGCCAGCCGCTCCGGGACTGGGACCTACGAGCAGTACTTC,CASRSGTGTYEQYF
TRBD2,.,TRBV20-1,TRBJ2-1,TGCAGTGCTAGAGGGGGGCAGGGGACGACTAGCGGGGCTGTCCTTGGCAATGAGCAGTTCTTC,CSARGGQGTTSGAVLGNEQFF
.,few,TRBV2,TRBJ2-3,TGTGCCAGCAGTGAAGCGGCATGGTCGGATACGCAGTATTTT,CASSEAAWSDTQYF
TRBD1,.,TRBV18,TRBJ2-7,TGTGCCAGCTCACCATCCCGGACAGGGGGGGAGCAGTACTTC,CASSPSRTGGEQYF
.,few,TRBV4-1,TRBJ1-6,TGCGCCAGCAGCCACCTGGTCGGGACTACCTATAATTCACCCCTCCACTTT,CASSHLVGTTYNSPLHF
TRBD1,.,TRBV10-3,TRBJ1-1,TGTGCCATCAGGGGACAGATGAACACTGAAGCTTTCTTT,CAIRGQMNTEAFF
.,few,TRBV7-2,TRBJ1-3,TGTGCCAGCAGCTTAGTCTCGGGGGATGGAAACACCATATATTTT,CASSLVSGDGNTIYF
TRBD1,many,TRBV7-2,TRBJ2-7,TGTGCCAGCAGCTCACAGGGGGCCTACGAGCAGTACTTC,CASSSQGAYEQYF
TRBD2,.,TRBV5-1,TRBJ2-3,TGCGCCAGCAGCTTGGCTCTAGCGGGAGGGCCCGCAGATACGCAGTATTTT,CASSLALAGGPADTQYF
.,many,TRBV7-2,TRBJ2-1,TGTGCCAGCAGCTTAGCGCTCCTTAGGGGGGGGAATGAGCAGTTCTTC,CASSLALLRGGNEQFF
TRBD1,few,TRBV20-1,TRBJ2-7,TGCAGTGCTACGTCCGGGACAGTGGCCTACGAGCAGTACTTC,CSATSGTVAYEQYF
.,.,TRBV30,TRBJ2-7,TGTGCCTGTTCAAGAGGAGGGCAGTTGGGAGAGCAGTACTTC,CACSRGGQLGEQYF
.,many,TRBV7-2,TRBJ2-7,TGTGCCAGCAGCCGCTCCGCCTACGAGCAGTACTTC,CASSRSAYEQYF
TRBD1,many,TRBV2,TRBJ1-2,TGTGCCAGCAGTGAGACAGGGACTAACTATGGCTACACCTTC,CASSETGTNYGYTF
.,.,TRBV4-1,TRBJ1-2,TGCGCCAGCAGCCAAGTACCCGGGGTGGGCGGCTACACCTTC,CASSQVPGVGGYTF
.,few,TRBV12-3/TRBV12-4,TRBJ2-3,TGTGCCAGCAGAGGTACGCAGTATTTT,CASRGTQYF
.,.,TRBV6-2/TRBV6-3,TRBJ1-5,TGTGCCAGCAAAAAGACGACTAGCAATCAGCCCCAGCATTTT,CASKKTTSNQPQHF
.,once,TRBV13,TRBJ1-6,TGTGCCAGCAGCTTAGTAAGGGGTGTACTCCACTTT,CASSLVRGVLHF
.,many,TRBV7-2,TRBJ1-6,TGTGCCAGCAGCTTCTCCGCGGGTTCACCCCTCCACTTT,CASSFSAGSPLHF
.,many,TRBV7-2,TRBJ2-1,TGTGCCAGCAGTCCTCCGGGCCGCATATGGGGCTCACAGCAGTTCTTC,CASSPPGRIWGSQQFF
TRBD2,few,TRBV7-9,TRBJ2-7,TGTGCCAGCAGCTTAGTAGGGACTAGGTGGGACTACGAGCAGTACTTC,CASSLVGTRWDYEQYF
.,.,TRBV7-9,TRBJ2-5,TGTGCCGTTAGCGCTCGGGAGACCCAGTACTTC,CAVSARETQYF